These 14 T cell receptor beta chains were all obtained from the same sample, sequenced in a study of CD8 T cells in ankylosing spondylitis (dated by TCRdb to 2016 to 2017). The full study reports these points: A TCR beta motif made up of several highly homologous amino acid variants appeared to be characteristic of blood from ankylosing spondylitis patients.

No antigen is known for these receptors. Libraries were constructed by 5' RACE. The data were produced on an Illumina HiSeq 2500. TCRdb cleaned the public reads at Q25 with fastp, built clones with MiXCR and kept in-frame beta chains. Rows are unified per CDR3 protein, each entry keeping the most common DNA and genes. This sample is represented by 400,000 to 450,000 distinct CDR3 sequences; approximately 17% of them were singletons. Just over 1% of the sample is held by the ten biggest clonotypes. Sequencing was done on a sample of blood, either unsorted or a sorted T cell fraction (not recorded which). The receptors were gathered from a male donor with ankylosing spondylitis.

This clonotype was seen at least ten times. The rearrangement joins TRBV29-1 to TRBJ2-1; 15 bases fit TRBD2. V was clipped by 6 bases and J by 8 bases; unmatched bases: 5. CDR1 is SQVTM, CDR2 ANQGSEA, per germline. The CDR3 length is 14 residues. CDR3 region: CSVGLAGGTYEQFF. The CDR3 DNA reads as TGCAGCGTGGGACTAGCGGGAGGTACCTATGAGCAGTTCTTC.

This clonotype showed up just a few times. The V and J genes are TRBV20-1 and TRBJ2-7; D might be TRBD2 (5 bases). Trimming shortened V by 3 bases and J by 7 bases, and 13 bases separated the two germline ends. Germline V gives CDR1 DFQATT, CDR2 SNEGSKA (reference sequence). This CDR3 is 12 amino acids long. Written as DNA, the CDR3 is TGCAGTGCTAGTGGAACTAGTCAAGAGCAGTACTTC. It translates to CSASGTSQEQYF.

This clonotype was seen a single time. This chain uses TRBV5-1 with TRBJ2-1, with 8 nucleotides matching TRBD2. J lost 0 bases, V lost 4 bases, and 6 bases had no gene match. This CDR3 contains 16 residues. Per the germline V gene, CDR1 is SGHRS and CDR2 is YFSETQ. CDR3 coding DNA: TGCGCCAGCAGCCTACTAGCGGACAGCTCCTACAATGAGCAGTTCTTC. Translation: CASSLLADSSYNEQFF.

This clonotype was recorded a few times. Written as DNA, the CDR3 is TGTGCCAGCAGGCCTCATCGCCTGTCGGACAGCAAAAACATTCAGTACTTC. Translation gives CASRPHRLSDSKNIQYF. This sequence joins TRBV2 and TRBJ2-4; the D gene is possibly TRBD1 (6 bases). Germline V gene sequence: CDR1 SNHLY, CDR2 FYNNEI. CDR3 length equals 17 residues. V dropped 6 bases and J dropped 3 bases, with 21 bases sitting between them.

The chain couples TRBV20-1 to TRBJ2-1, with 8 bases that match TRBD2. CDR1 and CDR2 from the germline V gene are DFQATT and SNEGSKA (reference sequence). The CDR3 covers 14 residues. With V trimmed by 6 bases and J by 7 bases, 11 bases remained unmatched. DNA of the CDR3: TGCAGTGCCAAGCTTGGCGGGGGGACGAATGAGCAGTTCTTC. It encodes CSAKLGGGTNEQFF.

V and J are TRBV10-3 and TRBJ2-3; D ambiguous. The germline V and J ends were trimmed by 3 bases and 4 bases, with 14 bases remaining between them. The CDR3 runs 15 residues. Looked up from germline, CDR1 is ENHRY and CDR2 is SYGVKD. The CDR3 coding sequence is TGTGCCATCAGTGAACGGCAGCAATACGCAGATACGCAGTATTTT. Translation: CAISERQQYADTQYF.

The chain combines TRBV5-1 with TRBJ2-1, with TRBD2 matching over 11 bases. This CDR3 is built from 19 residues. J gave up 2 bases and V 0 bases, and 10 bases lay outside the gene matches. Germline-derived CDR1 and CDR2 are SGHRS and YFSETQ. CDR3 in amino acids: CASSLVLAGGSTAYNEQFF. The CDR3 nucleotides read TGCGCCAGCAGCTTGGTCCTAGCGGGGGGATCCACTGCCTACAATGAGCAGTTCTTC.

The chain carries TRBV11-2 and TRBJ2-2; 10 bases align to TRBD1. Germline CDR1 and CDR2: SGHAT and FQNNGV. V lost 3 bases to trimming and J lost 5 bases; unmatched junction nucleotides: 6. The CDR3 covers 16 residues. This CDR3 is CASSFRDRGGTGELFF. CDR3 coding DNA: TGTGCCAGCAGCTTCCGGGACAGGGGAGGAACCGGGGAGCTGTTTTTT.

This chain joins TRBV18 and TRBJ2-7; 8 bases map to TRBD1. This CDR3 is built from 16 residues. V was clipped by 2 bases and J by 2 bases; unmatched bases: 8. Germline loops: CDR1 KGHSH, CDR2 LQKENI. The CDR3 spells CASSPSGQGVTYEQYF. CDR3 bases: TGTGCCAGCTCACCATCCGGACAGGGAGTGACCTACGAGCAGTACTTC.

This clonotype was counted ten times or more. This chain links TRBV12-3 or TRBV12-4 with TRBJ1-4; maybe TRBD1 (5 bases). The CDR3 contains 14 residues. Trimming left V 6 bases short and J 2 bases short, with 10 bases between. Here the CDR3 reads CASRPRDTNEKLFF. CDR3 in DNA: TGTGCCAGCAGACCCCGGGACACTAATGAAAAACTGTTTTTT.

This chain joins TRBV16 and TRBJ1-2; D gene ambiguous. Trimming took 0 bases from V and 6 from J, leaving 8 bases between them. The CDR3 is 13 amino acids. From germline, CDR1 is KGHSY and CDR2 FQNENV. The CDR3 loop reads CASSQSSVDGYTF. The DNA for the CDR3 is TGTGCCAGCAGCCAATCGTCAGTCGATGGCTACACCTTC.

The sample holds many counts of this clonotype. The CDR3 region is CASSLADISTEAFF. The DNA for the CDR3 is TGTGCCAGCAGTTTAGCTGACATTAGCACTGAAGCTTTCTTT. V is TRBV12-3 or TRBV12-4 and J is TRBJ1-1; no reliable D call. V gave up 0 bases and J gave up 4 bases, with 9 bases separating them. The CDR3 length is 14 residues.

This clonotype has at least ten counts. The junction departs from germline at one end; a sequencing error may be responsible. This rearrangement joins TRBV27 to TRBJ2-6; 7 bases fit TRBD2. This CDR3 has 21 residues. CDR1 MNHEY and CDR2 SMNVEV come from the germline V gene (reference sequence). CDR3 bases: TGTGCCAGCAGCTTATGGGGGACTACGGGACTGCTGCTTTCTGGGGCCAACGTCCTGACTTTC. Translated, it gives CASSLWGTTGLLLSGANVLTF.

The chain employs TRBV5-1 and TRBJ2-7; TRBD2 matches at 10 bases. J lost 3 bases, V lost 0 bases, and 6 bases had no gene match. From germline, CDR1 is SGHRS and CDR2 YFSETQ. CDR3 length: 16 residues. The chain's CDR3 is CASSLGAPSGSYEQYF. In DNA form, the CDR3 reads TGCGCCAGCAGCTTGGGGGCCCCTAGCGGGAGCTACGAGCAGTACTTC.